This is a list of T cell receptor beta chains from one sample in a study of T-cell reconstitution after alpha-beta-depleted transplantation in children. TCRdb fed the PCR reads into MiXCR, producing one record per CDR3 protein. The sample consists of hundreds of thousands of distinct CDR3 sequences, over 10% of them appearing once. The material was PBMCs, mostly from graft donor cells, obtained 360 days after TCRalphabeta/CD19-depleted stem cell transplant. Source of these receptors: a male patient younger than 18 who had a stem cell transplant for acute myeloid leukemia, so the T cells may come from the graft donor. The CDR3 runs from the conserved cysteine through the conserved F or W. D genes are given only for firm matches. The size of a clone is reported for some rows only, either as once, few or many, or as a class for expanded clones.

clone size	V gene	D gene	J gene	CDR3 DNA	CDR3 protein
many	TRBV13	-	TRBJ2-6	TGTGCCAGCAGCCCCCTTAGGCAGGCTGGGGCCAACGTCCTGACTTTC	CASSPLRQAGANVLTF
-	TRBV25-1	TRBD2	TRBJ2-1	TGTGCCAGCAGTGAAGGAACACTAGCGGGAGTACCCTACAATGAGCAGTTCTTC	CASSEGTLAGVPYNEQFF
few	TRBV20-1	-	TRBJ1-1	TGCAGTGCCACGAGGCCGGAAGCTTTCTTT	CSATRPEAFF
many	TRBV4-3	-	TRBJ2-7	TGCGCCAGCAGCCAAGACGGTGGGGACTACGAGCAGTACTTC	CASSQDGGDYEQYF
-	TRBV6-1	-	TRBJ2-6	TGTGCCAGCAGTATTTTAGGAAATGGGGCCAACGTCCTGACTTTC	CASSILGNGANVLTF
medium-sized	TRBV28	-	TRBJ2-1	TGTGCCAGCGCCGTGTCTTACAATGAGCAGTTCTTC	CASAVSYNEQFF
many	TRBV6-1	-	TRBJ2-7	TGTGCCAGCAGTGGACCCAACCAAATCTACGAGCAGTACTTC	CASSGPNQIYEQYF
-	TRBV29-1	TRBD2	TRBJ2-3	TGCAGCGTTGGCCCTCGGACTAGCGGGATCGGAGCAGATACGCAGTATTTT	CSVGPRTSGIGADTQYF
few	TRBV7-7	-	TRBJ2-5	TGTGCTAGCAGCTCACGATTAGGGGCCCAGTACTTC	CASSSRLGAQYF
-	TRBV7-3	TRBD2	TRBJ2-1	TGTGCCAGCAGCCCGTTAGCGGGATTCCACAATGAGCAGTTCTTC	CASSPLAGFHNEQFF
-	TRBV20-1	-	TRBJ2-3	TGCAGGGACGGTAGAGGCACAGATACGCAGTATTTT	CRDGRGTDTQYF
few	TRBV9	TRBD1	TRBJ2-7	TGTGCCAGCAGCGTGTGGGACAGGGGATACGAGCAGTACTTC	CASSVWDRGYEQYF
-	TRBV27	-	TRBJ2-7	TGTGCCAGCCGGCGTTACAGGGTGGGGACTTACGAGCAGTACTTC	CASRRYRVGTYEQYF
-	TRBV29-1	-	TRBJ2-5	TGCAGCGATCGCCCGGGCCAAGAGACCCAGTACTTC	CSDRPGQETQYF
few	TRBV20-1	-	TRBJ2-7	TGCAGTGCAGCCGGAAGGGTCCCCTCCTACGAGCAGTACTTC	CSAAGRVPSYEQYF
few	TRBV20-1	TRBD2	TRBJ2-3	TGCAGTGCTAGCCCACTCCGGCGGGAGGGCACAGATACGCAGTATTTT	CSASPLRREGTDTQYF
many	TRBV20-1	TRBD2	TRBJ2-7	TGCAGTGCTAGGGGAACTGGACTAGCGGTTTTTAAAGGCTACGAGCAGTACTTC	CSARGTGLAVFKGYEQYF
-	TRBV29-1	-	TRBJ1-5	TGCAGCGTCGGATTCAGGGAAGATCAGCCCCAGCATTTT	CSVGFREDQPQHF
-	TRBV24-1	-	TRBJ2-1	TGTGCCACCAGTGATTTGGGACATGGGGATGAGCAGTTCTTC	CATSDLGHGDEQFF
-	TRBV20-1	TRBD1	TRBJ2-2	TGCAGTGCGAGGGGACAGAGAAGCAGGGAGCTGTTTTTT	CSARGQRSRELFF
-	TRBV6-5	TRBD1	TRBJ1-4	TGTGCCAGCAGTTACTGGGGGACAGGCGAAGAAAAACTGTTTTTT	CASSYWGTGEEKLFF
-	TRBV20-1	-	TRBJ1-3	TGCAGTGCTAGGACAGCCTACTCTGGAAACACCATATATTTT	CSARTAYSGNTIYF
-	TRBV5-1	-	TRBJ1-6	TGCGCCAGCAGCTTGCGACCGGGCAGGGTAGAATCGTATAATTCACCCCTCCACTTT	CASSLRPGRVESYNSPLHF
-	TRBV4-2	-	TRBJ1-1	TGTGCCAGCAGCCAAGATGGGGCGATGAACACTGAAGCTTTCTTT	CASSQDGAMNTEAFF
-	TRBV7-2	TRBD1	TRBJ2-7	TGTGCCAGCAGCTTGCGTCCGGCAGGGGGCTCCTACGAGCAGTACTTC	CASSLRPAGGSYEQYF
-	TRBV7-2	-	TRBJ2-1	TGTGCCAGCAGCTTAGCTCTAGGGTACTACAATGAGCAGTTCTTC	CASSLALGYYNEQFF
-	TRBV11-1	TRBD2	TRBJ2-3	TGTGCCACTAACGAGGGACTAGCGGGAGCAGCTGTAGATACGCAGTATTTT	CATNEGLAGAAVDTQYF
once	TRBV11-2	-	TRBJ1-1	TGTGCCAGCAGCTCCTCGGGGTACGGACACTTGAACACTGAAGCTTTCTTT	CASSSSGYGHLNTEAFF
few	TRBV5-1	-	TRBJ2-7	TGCGCCAGCAGCTTGTGGCTAAACTCCTACGAGCAGTACTTC	CASSLWLNSYEQYF
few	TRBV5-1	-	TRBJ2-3	TGCGCCAGCAGCGGATCCGGGACGTTAAGAACAGATACGCAGTATTTT	CASSGSGTLRTDTQYF
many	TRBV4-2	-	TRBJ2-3	TGTGCCAGCAGCCAAGATGCCCACTGGTCTGTCGGCACAGATACGCAGTATTTT	CASSQDAHWSVGTDTQYF
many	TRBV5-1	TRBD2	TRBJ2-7	TGCGCCAGCAGCCTTAGCGGGGACTACGAGCAGTACTTC	CASSLSGDYEQYF
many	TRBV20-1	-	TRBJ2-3	TGCAGTGCTAGGAGTCGGGACCCTTTTAGAGATACGCAGTATTTT	CSARSRDPFRDTQYF
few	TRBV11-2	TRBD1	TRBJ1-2	TGTGCCAGCAGCTTAGTTCCGGACAGGGATTATGGCTACACCTTC	CASSLVPDRDYGYTF
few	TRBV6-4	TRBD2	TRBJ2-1	TGTGCCAGCAGTGAGGGCGGGAGAAGCAATGAGCAGTTCTTC	CASSEGGRSNEQFF
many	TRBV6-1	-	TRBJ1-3	TGTGCCAGCAAAGAAGCAGTGGGAAACACCATATATTTT	CASKEAVGNTIYF
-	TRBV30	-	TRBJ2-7	TGTGCCTGGAGTCCTTCGGGCTACGAGCAGTACTTC	CAWSPSGYEQYF
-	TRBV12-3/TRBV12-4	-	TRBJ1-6	TGTGCCAGCAGCCGGGCGCGAATCCTTAATTCACCCCTCCACTTT	CASSRARILNSPLHF
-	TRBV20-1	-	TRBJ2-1	TGCAGTGCTAGAGGAAACGTATACAATGAGCAGTTCTTC	CSARGNVYNEQFF
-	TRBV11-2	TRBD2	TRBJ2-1	TGTGCCAGCAGCATCCGGGGACTAGCGGGAATCGGCTACAATGAGCAGTTCTTC	CASSIRGLAGIGYNEQFF
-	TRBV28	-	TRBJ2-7	TGTGCCAGCATCGACTACTCCGGGGGCGAGCAGTACTTC	CASIDYSGGEQYF
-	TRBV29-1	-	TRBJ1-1	TGCAGCGTGTCGGGACTCCTGAGGGGCACTGAAGCTTTCTTT	CSVSGLLRGTEAFF
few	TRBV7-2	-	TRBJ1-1	TGTGCCAGCAGCGGACGTCGACTCAACACTGAAGCTTTCTTT	CASSGRRLNTEAFF
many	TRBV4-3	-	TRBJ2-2	TGCGCCAGCAGCCAAGGTCCCGCACTAGGGCCCGGGGAGCTGTTTTTT	CASSQGPALGPGELFF
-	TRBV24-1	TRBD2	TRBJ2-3	TGTGCCACCAGTGATCTCCGGACTAGCGGGATTGGGCAGTATTTT	CATSDLRTSGIGQYF
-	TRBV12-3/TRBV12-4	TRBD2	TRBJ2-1	TGTGCCAGCAGTTTCACTAGCGGGTGTCCTGTGTTCTTC	CASSFTSGCPVFF
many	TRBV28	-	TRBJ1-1	TGTGCCAGCAGTCAGGTCATGAACACTGAAGCTTTCTTT	CASSQVMNTEAFF
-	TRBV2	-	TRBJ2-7	TGTGCCAGCAGTTCCCCGTGGGGAGGCCCCACCTACGAGCAGTACTTC	CASSSPWGGPTYEQYF
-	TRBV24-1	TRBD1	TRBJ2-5	TGTGCCACCAGTGATCTGGACAGGCCATCACAGTACTTC	CATSDLDRPSQYF
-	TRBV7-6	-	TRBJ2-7	TGTGCCAGCAGCTTAGAACAGCCGGGACAAGGTCCCCCGGTAAACGAGCAGTACTTC	CASSLEQPGQGPPVNEQYF
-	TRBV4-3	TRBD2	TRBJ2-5	TGCGCCAGCAGCCAAGATACTAGCGGACTCACCCAGTACTTC	CASSQDTSGLTQYF
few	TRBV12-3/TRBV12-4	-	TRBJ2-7	TGTGCCAGCAGTTTCATAACAGGCCGGAGGAGAATACTCGAGCAGTACTTC	CASSFITGRRRILEQYF
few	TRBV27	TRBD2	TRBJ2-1	TGTGCCAGCAGTTTTAGGGGTAGCGGGAATTCTCACAATGAGCAGTTCTTC	CASSFRGSGNSHNEQFF
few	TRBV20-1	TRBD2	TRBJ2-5	TGCAGTGCTTCGACTAGCGGGGGCCTCCAAGAGACCCAGTACTTC	CSASTSGGLQETQYF
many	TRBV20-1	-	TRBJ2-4	TGCAGTGCGTTATCGGCGTCCAGAAACATTCAGTACTTC	CSALSASRNIQYF